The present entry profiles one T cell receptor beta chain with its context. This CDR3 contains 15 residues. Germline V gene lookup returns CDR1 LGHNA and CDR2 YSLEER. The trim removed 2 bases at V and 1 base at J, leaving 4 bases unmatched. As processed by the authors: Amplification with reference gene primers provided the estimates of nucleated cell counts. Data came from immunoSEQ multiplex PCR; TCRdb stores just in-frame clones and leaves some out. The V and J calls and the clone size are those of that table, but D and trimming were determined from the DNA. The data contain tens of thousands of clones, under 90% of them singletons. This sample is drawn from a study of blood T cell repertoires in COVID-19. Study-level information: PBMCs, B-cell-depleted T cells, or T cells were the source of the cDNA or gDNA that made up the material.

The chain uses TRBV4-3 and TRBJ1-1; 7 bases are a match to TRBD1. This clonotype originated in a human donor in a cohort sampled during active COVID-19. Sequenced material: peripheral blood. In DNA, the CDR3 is TGCGCCAGCAGCCAATCTGGGACAGCGAACACTGAAGCTTTCTTT. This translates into CASSQSGTANTEAFF.